This entry lists 13 T cell receptor beta chains sequenced from one sample in a study of blood T cell repertoires in COVID-19. Some clones are missing from TCRdb's copy, which holds only in-frame ones; the method was immunoSEQ multiplex PCR. The profile shows approximately 260,000 clones, 82% of them singletons. Sequenced sample: peripheral blood. These receptors all stem from an elderly woman with active or convalescent COVID-19.

The V gene is TRBV5-1, the J gene TRBJ2-1; tentatively, D is TRBD1 (5 bases). In germline, CDR1 is SGHRS, CDR2 YFSETQ. Deletions cut 0 bases from V and 0 bases from J, with 7 bases between. CDR3 size: 15 residues. CDR3: CASSLEGISYNEQFF. The CDR3 DNA reads TGCGCCAGCAGCTTGGAGGGGATCTCCTACAATGAGCAGTTCTTC.

This chain connects TRBV30 to TRBJ1-2, with TRBD1 identical over 9 bases. The V gene's germline CDR1 is GTSNPN and CDR2 SVGIG (reference sequence). V was pared by 1 base and J by 7 bases, with 10 bases of the junction left unmatched. The CDR3 runs 15 residues. The CDR3 DNA reads TGTGCCTGGAGTGCCCTGCGGGGACAGGGTTTTGGCTACACCTTC. Encoded protein: CAWSALRGQGFGYTF.

The J gene is TRBJ2-2, the V gene TRBV3-1 (or the pseudogene TRBV3-2), with TRBD2 identical over 8 bases. With V trimmed by 2 bases and J by 4 bases, 6 bases remained unmatched. Germline-derived CDR1 and CDR2 are LGHDT and YNNKEL (reference sequence). There are 16 residues in the CDR3. The CDR3 nucleotides read TGTGCCAGCAGCCAACGGGGGGGCCTTTCCACCGGGGAGCTGTTTTTT. Translated, it gives CASSQRGGLSTGELFF.

The chain carries TRBV11-2 and TRBJ2-1; 10 nucleotides align to TRBD2. V lost 4 bases to trimming and J lost 9 bases; unmatched junction nucleotides: 3. Germline V lookup: CDR1 SGHAT, CDR2 FQNNGV. This CDR3 is built from 13 residues. The CDR3 nucleotides read TGTGCCAGCAGCTCGGGACTAGCGCTTGAGCAGTTCTTC. Its translation is CASSSGLALEQFF.

This clone is a singleton in its sample. The CDR3 loop is CASIQGTGASYNEQFF. The CDR3 DNA follows: TGTGCCAGCATACAGGGGACCGGGGCCTCCTACAATGAGCAGTTCTTC. The J gene is TRBJ2-1, the V gene TRBV7-9, with TRBD1 matching 7 bases. The germline V gene has CDR1 SEHNR and CDR2 FQNEAQ (reference sequence). The CDR3 is made up of 16 amino acids. The J segment lost 0 bases and the V segment lost 7 bases, leaving 9 bases of the junction unmatched.

The rearrangement links TRBV3-1 (or the pseudogene TRBV3-2) to TRBJ2-2; 11 nucleotides align to TRBD1. The CDR3 sequence is 17 residues long. Looked up from germline, CDR1 is LGHDT and CDR2 is YNNKEL (reference sequence). Trimming removed 3 bases from V and 4 bases from J; junction bases left unmatched: 7. Here the CDR3 DNA reads TGTGCCAGCAGCCATGGGGCTGGGACAGGGGGCACCGGGGAGCTGTTTTTT. Translation gives CASSHGAGTGGTGELFF.

V gene TRBV23-1 combines with J gene TRBJ2-7; a weak D match, TRBD1 (6 bases). TRBV23-1 is an ORF, with its function uncertain. V lost 4 bases, J lost 2 bases, and 21 bases lay in between. The CDR3 sequence is 17 residues long. The CDR3 coding sequence is TGCGCCAGCAGTCCCTATCCCTACAGGGAGTTTGCCTACGAGCAGTACTTC. This gives the protein CASSPYPYREFAYEQYF.

This chain uses TRBV5-1 with TRBJ2-5; 9 bases fit TRBD2. Unmatched junction bases numbered 11, after V lost 4 bases and J lost 4 bases. Germline V gene sequence: CDR1 SGHRS, CDR2 YFSETQ. This CDR3 region has 16 residues. CDR3 DNA sequence: TGCGCCAGCAGCGATGGGGCTAGCGGGGTCGGAGAGACCCAGTACTTC. Amino acids: CASSDGASGVGETQYF.

This rearrangement joins TRBV5-1 to TRBJ2-3; no clear D. The V end was cut by 0 bases, the J end by 3 bases, with 14 bases between. This CDR3 comprises 16 residues. CDR1 and CDR2 (germline): SGHRS, YFSETQ. This CDR3 reads CASSLAADLATDTQYF. CDR3 bases: TGCGCCAGCAGCTTGGCTGCGGATTTGGCAACAGATACGCAGTATTTT.

The chain combines TRBV3-1 (or the pseudogene TRBV3-2) with TRBJ2-6; 7 bases are shared with TRBD1. Looked up from germline, CDR1 is LGHDT and CDR2 is YNNKEL (reference sequence). J gave up 0 bases and V 0 bases, and 2 bases lay outside the gene matches. The CDR3 is made up of 17 amino acids. CDR3 DNA sequence: TGTGCCAGCAGCCAAGAAGGGGGCGGCTCTGGGGCCAACGTCCTGACTTTC. This sequence encodes CASSQEGGGSGANVLTF.

The V and J genes are TRBV7-9 and TRBJ2-7; D perhaps matches TRBD2 (7 bases). CDR3 size: 17 residues. Germline loops: CDR1 SEHNR, CDR2 FQNEAQ (reference sequence). Trimming removed 2 bases from V and 2 bases from J, with 19 bases in between. CDR3 bases: TGTGCCAGCAGCTTACGGTCTTGGGCGGGGGCAACCTACGAGCAGTACTTC. Encoded protein: CASSLRSWAGATYEQYF.

V and J are TRBV27 and TRBJ1-6; no clear D. The V end lost 7 bases, the J end lost 6 bases, and 7 bases lay between the germline ends. In germline, CDR1 is MNHEY, CDR2 SMNVEV (reference sequence). This CDR3 is 12 amino acids long. The chain's CDR3 is CASKTTNSPLHF. CDR3 nucleotide sequence: TGTGCCAGCAAAACAACTAATTCACCCCTCCACTTT.

CDR3 nucleotide sequence: TGTGCCAGCTCACCGGGACAGGGGGCGAGTGGCTACACCTTC. As protein: CASSPGQGASGYTF. The chain has TRBV18 and TRBJ1-2, with 12 bases matching TRBD1. CDR3 length: 14 residues. Germline lookup yields CDR1 KGHSH and CDR2 LQKENI. V lost 3 bases to trimming and J lost 7 bases; unmatched junction nucleotides: 3. The complete variable domain, with remaining parts taken from reference TRBV18 and TRBJ1-2, reads NAGVMQNPRHLVRRRGQEARLRCSPMKGHSHVYWYRQLPEEGLKFMVYLQKENIIDESGMPKERFSAEFPKEGPSILRIQQVVRGDSAAYFCASSPGQGASGYTFGSGTRLTVV.